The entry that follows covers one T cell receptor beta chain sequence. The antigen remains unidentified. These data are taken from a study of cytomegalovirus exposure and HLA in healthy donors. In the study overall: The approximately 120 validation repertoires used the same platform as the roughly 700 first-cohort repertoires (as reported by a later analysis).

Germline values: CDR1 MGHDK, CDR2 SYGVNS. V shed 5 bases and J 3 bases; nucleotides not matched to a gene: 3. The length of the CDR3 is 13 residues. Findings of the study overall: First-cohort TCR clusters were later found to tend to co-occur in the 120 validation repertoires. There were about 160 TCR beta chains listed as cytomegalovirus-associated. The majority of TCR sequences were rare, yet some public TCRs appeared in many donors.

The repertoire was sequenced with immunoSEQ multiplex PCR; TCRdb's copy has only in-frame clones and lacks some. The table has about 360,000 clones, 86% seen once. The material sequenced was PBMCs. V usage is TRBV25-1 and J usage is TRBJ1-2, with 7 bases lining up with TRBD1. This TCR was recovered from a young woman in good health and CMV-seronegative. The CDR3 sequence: CASSQGGDYGYTF. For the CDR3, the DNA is TGTGCCAGCAGTCAAGGGGGCGACTATGGCTACACCTTC.